This section outlines one T cell receptor beta chain sequence together with its context. The antigen is not known. The germline gives CDR1 SEHNR, CDR2 FQNEAQ (reference sequence). CDR3 length: 18 amino acids. After removal of 6 bases from V and 5 bases from J, the junction contained 16 bases not matched to a gene. This record belongs to a study of somatic mutations in cytotoxic T cells in rheumatoid arthritis. Whole-study results and caveats: About an eighth of the roughly 65 patients had a largest CD8+ clone above 20% of CD8+ cells. Slight TRBV07 underrepresentation in rheumatoid arthritis patients went unadjusted for multiple comparisons. Neither rheumatoid arthritis patients nor age-matched healthy controls had significantly different CD8+ T-cell clonality from the other group.

Separation of CD4+ and CD8+ cells was performed by positive magnetic bead selection, and purity was verified by flow cytometry. Using immunoSEQ multiplex PCR, the repertoire was profiled, and TCRdb retains in-frame clones only, with some absent. The sample consists of 23,000 or so clones, over 65% of them appearing once. The gene calls are TRBV7-9 and TRBJ2-1; 10 bases are a match to TRBD2. Sequenced: CD8+ T cells sorted from blood. This receptor was identified in a woman between 18 and 30 years old in good health. The CDR3 region is CASRPRRATSGTNNEQFF. The CDR3 DNA reads TGTGCCAGCAGACCTAGGAGGGCCACTAGCGGGACAAACAATGAGCAGTTCTTC.